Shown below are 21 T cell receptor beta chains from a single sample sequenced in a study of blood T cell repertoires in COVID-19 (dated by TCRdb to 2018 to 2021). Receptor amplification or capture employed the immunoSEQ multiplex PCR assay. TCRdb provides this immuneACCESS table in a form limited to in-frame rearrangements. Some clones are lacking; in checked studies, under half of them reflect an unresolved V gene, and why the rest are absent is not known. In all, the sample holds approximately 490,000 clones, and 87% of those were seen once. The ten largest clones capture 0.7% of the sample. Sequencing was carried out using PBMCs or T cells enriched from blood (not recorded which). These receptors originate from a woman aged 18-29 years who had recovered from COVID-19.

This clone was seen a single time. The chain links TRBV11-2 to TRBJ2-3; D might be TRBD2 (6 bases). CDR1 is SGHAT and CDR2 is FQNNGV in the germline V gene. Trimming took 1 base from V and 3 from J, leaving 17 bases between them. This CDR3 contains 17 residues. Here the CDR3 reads CASSLGGRLDATDTQYF. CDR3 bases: TGTGCCAGCAGCTTAGGTGGTAGACTAGATGCGACAGATACGCAGTATTTT.

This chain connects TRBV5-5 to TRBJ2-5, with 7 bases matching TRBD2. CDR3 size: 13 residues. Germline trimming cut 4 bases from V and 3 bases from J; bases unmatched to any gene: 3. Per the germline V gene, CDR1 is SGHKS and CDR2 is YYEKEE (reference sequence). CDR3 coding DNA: TGTGCCAGCAGCACGGCGGGGGAAGAGACCCAGTACTTC. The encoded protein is CASSTAGEETQYF.

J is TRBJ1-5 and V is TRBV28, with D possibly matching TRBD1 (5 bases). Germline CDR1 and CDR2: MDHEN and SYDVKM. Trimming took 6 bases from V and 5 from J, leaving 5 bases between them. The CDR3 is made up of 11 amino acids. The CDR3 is CASSRDQPQHF. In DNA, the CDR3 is TGTGCCAGCAGCAGGGATCAGCCCCAGCATTTT.

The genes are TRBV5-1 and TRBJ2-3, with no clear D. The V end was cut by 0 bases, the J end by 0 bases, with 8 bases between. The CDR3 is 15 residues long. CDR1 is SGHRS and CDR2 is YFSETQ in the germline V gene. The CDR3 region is CASSLGVTSTDTQYF. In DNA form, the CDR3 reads TGCGCCAGCAGCTTGGGAGTGACTAGCACAGATACGCAGTATTTT.

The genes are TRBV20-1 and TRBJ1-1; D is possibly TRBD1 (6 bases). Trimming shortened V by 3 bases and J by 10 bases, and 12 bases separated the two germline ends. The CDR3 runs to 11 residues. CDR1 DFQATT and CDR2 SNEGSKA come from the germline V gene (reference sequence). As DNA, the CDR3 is TGCAGTGCTAGGGAGACAGGTCGAGCTTTCTTT. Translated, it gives CSARETGRAFF.

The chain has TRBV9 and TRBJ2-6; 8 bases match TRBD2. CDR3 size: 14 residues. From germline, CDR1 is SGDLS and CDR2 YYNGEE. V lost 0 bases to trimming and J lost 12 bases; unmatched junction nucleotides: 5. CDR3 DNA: TGTGCCAGCAGCGTAGCAACCGGGACTAGCGTCCTGACTTTC. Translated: CASSVATGTSVLTF.

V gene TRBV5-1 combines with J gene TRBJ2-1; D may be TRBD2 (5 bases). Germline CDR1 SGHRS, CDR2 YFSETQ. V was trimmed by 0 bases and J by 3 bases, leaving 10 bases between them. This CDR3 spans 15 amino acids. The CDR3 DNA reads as TGCGCCAGCAGCTTGGATACCGGGGACTACAATGAGCAGTTCTTC. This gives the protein CASSLDTGDYNEQFF. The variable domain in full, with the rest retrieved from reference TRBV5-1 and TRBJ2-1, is KAGVTQTPRYLIKTRGQQVTLSCSPISGHRSVSWYQQTPGQGLQFLFEYFSETQRNKGNFPGRFSGRQFSNSRSEMNVSTLELGDSALYLCASSLDTGDYNEQFFGPGTRLTVL.

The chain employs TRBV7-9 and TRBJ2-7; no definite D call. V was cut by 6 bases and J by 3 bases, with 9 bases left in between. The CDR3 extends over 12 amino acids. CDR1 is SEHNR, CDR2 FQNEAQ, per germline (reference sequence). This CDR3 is CASSPENYEQYF. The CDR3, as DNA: TGTGCCAGCAGTCCCGAGAACTACGAGCAGTACTTC.

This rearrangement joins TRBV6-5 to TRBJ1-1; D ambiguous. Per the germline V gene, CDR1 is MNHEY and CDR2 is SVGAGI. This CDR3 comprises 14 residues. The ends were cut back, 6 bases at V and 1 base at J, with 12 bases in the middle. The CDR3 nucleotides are TGTGCCAGCAGCCGTTCTGGGAGGAACACTGAAGCTTTCTTT. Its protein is CASSRSGRNTEAFF.

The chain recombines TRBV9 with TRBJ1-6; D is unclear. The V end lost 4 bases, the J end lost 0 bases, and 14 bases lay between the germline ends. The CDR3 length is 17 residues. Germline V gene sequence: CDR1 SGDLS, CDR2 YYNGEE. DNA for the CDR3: TGTGCCAGCAGCCTCGAAGACCGGAGCTCCTATAATTCACCCCTCCACTTT. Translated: CASSLEDRSSYNSPLHF.

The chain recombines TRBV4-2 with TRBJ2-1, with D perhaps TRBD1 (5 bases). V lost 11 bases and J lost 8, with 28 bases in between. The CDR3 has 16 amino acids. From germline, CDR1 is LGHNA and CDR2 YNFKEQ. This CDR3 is CASKPGQGFSKDEQFF. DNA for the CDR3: TGTGCCTCCAAGCCAGGGCAAGGTTTTAGTAAAGATGAGCAGTTCTTC.

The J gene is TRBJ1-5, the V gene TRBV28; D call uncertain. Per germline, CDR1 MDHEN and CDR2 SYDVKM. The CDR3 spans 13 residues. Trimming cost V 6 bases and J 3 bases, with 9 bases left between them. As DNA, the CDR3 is TGTGCCAGCAGAGGAGGTTACAATCAGCCCCAGCATTTT. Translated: CASRGGYNQPQHF.

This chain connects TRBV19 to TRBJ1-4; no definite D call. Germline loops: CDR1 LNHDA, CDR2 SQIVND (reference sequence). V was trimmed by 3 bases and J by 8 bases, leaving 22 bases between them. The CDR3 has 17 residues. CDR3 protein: CASSIIGGSPGKEKLFF. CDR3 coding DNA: TGTGCCAGTAGTATTATTGGTGGTTCACCCGGGAAGGAAAAACTGTTTTTT.

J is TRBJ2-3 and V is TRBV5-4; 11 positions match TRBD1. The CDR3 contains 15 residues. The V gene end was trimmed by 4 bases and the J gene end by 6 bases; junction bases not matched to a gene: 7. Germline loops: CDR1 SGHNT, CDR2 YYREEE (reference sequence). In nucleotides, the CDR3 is TGTGCCAGCAGCCCAGGGGGGGACAGGGGGGATACGCAGTATTTT. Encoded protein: CASSPGGDRGDTQYF. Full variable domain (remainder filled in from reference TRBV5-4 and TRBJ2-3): ETGVTQSPTHLIKTRGQQVTLRCSSQSGHNTVSWYQQALGQGPQFIFQYYREEENGRGNFPPRFSGLQFPNYSSELNVNALELDDSALYLCASSPGGDRGDTQYFGPGTRLTVL.

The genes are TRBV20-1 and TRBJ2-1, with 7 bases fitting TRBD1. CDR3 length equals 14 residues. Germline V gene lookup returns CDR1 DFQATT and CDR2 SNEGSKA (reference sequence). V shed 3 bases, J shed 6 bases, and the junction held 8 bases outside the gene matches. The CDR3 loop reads CSASEAGGSNEQFF. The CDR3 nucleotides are TGCAGTGCTAGTGAGGCAGGGGGAAGCAATGAGCAGTTCTTC.

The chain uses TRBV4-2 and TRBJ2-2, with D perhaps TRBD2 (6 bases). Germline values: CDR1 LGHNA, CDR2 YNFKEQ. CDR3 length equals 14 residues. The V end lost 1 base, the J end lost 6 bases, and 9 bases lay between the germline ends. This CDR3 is CASSQGRDAGELFF. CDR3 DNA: TGTGCCAGCAGCCAAGGGAGGGATGCCGGGGAGCTGTTTTTT.

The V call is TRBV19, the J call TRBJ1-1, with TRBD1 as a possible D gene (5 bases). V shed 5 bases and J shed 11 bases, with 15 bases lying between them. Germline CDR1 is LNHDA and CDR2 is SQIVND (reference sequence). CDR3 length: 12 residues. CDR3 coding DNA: TGTGCCAGTAGTGTAACAGGTGGAGGGGCTTTCTTT. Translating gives CASSVTGGGAFF.

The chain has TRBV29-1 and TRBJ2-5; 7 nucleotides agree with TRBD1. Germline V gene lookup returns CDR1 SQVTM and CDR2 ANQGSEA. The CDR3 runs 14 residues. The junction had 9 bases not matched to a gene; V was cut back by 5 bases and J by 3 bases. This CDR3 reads CSVLTGQNKETQYF. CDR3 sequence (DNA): TGCAGCGTTTTGACGGGACAGAATAAAGAGACCCAGTACTTC.

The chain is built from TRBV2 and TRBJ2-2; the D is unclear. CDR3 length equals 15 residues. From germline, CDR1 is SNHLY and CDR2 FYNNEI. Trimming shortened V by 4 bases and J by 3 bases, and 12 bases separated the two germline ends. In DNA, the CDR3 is TGTGCCAGCAGTGTGTACGGTGCGGACACCGGGGAGCTGTTTTTT. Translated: CASSVYGADTGELFF.

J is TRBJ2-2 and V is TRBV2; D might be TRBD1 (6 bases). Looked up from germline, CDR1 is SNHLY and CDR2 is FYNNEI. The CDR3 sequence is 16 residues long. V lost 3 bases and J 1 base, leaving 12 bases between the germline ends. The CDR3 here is CASSDQGPRNTGELFF. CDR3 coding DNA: TGTGCCAGCAGTGATCAGGGGCCTAGGAACACCGGGGAGCTGTTTTTT.

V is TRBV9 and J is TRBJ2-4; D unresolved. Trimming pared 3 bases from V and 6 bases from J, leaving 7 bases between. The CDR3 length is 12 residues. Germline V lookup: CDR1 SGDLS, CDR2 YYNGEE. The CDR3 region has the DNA TGTGCCAGCAGCGGAGATGGAAACATTCAGTACTTC. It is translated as CASSGDGNIQYF.